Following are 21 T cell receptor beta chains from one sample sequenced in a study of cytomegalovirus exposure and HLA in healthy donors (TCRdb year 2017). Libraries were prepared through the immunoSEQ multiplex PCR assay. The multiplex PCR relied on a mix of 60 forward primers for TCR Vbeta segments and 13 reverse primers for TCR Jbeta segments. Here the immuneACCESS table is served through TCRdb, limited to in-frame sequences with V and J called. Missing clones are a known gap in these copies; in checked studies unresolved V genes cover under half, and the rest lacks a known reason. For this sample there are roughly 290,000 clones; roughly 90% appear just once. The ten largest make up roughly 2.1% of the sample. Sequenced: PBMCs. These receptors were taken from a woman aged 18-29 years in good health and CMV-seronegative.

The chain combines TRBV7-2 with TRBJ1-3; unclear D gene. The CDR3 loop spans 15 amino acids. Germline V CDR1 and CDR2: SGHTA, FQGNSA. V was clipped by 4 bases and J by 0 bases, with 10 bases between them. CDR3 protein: CASSYDGSSGNTIYF. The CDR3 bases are TGTGCCAGCAGCTACGACGGGAGCTCTGGAAACACCATATATTTT.

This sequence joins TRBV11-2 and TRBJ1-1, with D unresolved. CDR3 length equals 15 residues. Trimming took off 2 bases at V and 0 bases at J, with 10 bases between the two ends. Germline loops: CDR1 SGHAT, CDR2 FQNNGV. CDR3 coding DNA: TGTGCCAGCAGCTTAATCGGACTCATGAACACTGAAGCTTTCTTT. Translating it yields CASSLIGLMNTEAFF.

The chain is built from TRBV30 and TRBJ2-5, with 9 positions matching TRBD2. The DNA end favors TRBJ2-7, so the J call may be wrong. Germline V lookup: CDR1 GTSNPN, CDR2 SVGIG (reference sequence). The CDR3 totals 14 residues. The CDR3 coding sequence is TGTGCCTGGAAGGGGCGGGGGGGCCGGTACGAGCAGTACTTC. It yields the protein CAWKGRGGRYEQYF.

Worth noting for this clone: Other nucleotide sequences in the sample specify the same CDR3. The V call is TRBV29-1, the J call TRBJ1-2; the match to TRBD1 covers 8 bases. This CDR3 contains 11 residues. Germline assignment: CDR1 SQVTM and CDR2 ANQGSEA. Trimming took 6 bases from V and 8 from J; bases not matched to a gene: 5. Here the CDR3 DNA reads TGCAGCGTCGGACAGGGCAGCGGCTACACCTTC. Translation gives CSVGQGSGYTF.

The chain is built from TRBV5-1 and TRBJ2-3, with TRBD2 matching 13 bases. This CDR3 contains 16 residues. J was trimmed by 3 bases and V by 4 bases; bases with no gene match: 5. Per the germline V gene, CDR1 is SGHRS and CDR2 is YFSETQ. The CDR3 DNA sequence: TGCGCCAGCAGCGGGCCACTAGCGGGGGGGACAGATACGCAGTATTTT. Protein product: CASSGPLAGGTDTQYF.

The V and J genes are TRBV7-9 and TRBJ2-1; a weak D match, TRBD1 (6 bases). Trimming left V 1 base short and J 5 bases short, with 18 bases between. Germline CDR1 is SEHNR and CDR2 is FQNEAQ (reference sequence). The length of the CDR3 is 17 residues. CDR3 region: CASSLGTRGSADNEQFF. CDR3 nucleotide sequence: TGTGCCAGCAGCTTAGGGACCAGGGGATCGGCAGACAATGAGCAGTTCTTC.

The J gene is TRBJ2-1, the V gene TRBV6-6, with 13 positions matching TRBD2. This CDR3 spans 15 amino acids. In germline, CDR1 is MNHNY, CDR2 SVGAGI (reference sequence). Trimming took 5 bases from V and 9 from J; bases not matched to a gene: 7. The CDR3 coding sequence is TGTGCCAGCAGTGTGACTAGCGGGGGGAAAACTGAGCAGTTCTTC. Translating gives CASSVTSGGKTEQFF.

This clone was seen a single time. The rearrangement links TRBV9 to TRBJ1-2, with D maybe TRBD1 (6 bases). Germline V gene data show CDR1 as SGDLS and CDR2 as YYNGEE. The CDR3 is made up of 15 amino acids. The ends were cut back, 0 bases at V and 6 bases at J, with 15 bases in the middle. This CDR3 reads CASSVGFVDSDGYTF. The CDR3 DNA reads TGTGCCAGCAGCGTAGGTTTCGTGGACAGCGATGGCTACACCTTC.

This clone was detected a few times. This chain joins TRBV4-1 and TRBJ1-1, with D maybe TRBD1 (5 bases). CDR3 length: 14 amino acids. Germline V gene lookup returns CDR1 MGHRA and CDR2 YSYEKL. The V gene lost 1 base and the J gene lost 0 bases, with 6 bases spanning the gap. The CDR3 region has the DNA TGCGCCAGCAGCCAAGCGACAGTGAACACTGAAGCTTTCTTT. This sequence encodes CASSQATVNTEAFF.

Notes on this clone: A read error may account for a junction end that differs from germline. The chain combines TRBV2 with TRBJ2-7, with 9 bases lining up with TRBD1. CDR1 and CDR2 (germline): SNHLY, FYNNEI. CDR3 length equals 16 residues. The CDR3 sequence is CASSELDRGYAYEQHF. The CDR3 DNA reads TGTGCCAGCAGTGAGTTGGACAGGGGCTATGCCTACGAGCAGCACTTC.

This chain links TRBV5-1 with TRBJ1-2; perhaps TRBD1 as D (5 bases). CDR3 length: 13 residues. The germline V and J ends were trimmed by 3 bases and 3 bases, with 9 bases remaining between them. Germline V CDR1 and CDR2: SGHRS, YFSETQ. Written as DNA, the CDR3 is TGCGCCAGCAGCTCCGGGGGGGACTATGGCTACACCTTC. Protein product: CASSSGGDYGYTF. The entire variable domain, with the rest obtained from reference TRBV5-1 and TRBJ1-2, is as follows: KAGVTQTPRYLIKTRGQQVTLSCSPISGHRSVSWYQQTPGQGLQFLFEYFSETQRNKGNFPGRFSGRQFSNSRSEMNVSTLELGDSALYLCASSSGGDYGYTFGSGTRLTVV.

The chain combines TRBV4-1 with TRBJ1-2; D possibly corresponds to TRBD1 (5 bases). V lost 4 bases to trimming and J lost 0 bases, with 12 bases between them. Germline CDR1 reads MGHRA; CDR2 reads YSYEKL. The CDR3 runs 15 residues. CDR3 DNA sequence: TGCGCCAGCAGCCCACCGGGGGGGTCTAACTATGGCTACACCTTC. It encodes CASSPPGGSNYGYTF.

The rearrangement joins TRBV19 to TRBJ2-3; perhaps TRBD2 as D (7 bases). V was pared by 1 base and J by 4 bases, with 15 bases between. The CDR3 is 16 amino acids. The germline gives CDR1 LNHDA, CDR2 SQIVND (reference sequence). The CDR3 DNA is TGTGCCAGTAGTATAGTCCGTTGGGGGGGCTCAGATACGCAGTATTTT. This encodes CASSIVRWGGSDTQYF.

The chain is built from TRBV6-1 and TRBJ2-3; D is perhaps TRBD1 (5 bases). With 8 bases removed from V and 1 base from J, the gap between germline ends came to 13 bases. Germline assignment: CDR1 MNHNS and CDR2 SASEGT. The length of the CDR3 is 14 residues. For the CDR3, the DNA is TGTGCCAGCTGGGTACCCAGGGGCACAGATACGCAGTATTTT. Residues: CASWVPRGTDTQYF.

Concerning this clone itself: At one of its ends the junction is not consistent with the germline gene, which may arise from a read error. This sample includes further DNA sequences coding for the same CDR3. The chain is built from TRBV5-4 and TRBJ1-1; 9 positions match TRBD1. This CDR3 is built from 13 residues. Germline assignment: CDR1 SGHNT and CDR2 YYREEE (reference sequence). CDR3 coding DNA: TGTGCCAGCAGCTTGACAGGGGGCACTGAAGCCTTCTTT. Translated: CASSLTGGTEAFF.

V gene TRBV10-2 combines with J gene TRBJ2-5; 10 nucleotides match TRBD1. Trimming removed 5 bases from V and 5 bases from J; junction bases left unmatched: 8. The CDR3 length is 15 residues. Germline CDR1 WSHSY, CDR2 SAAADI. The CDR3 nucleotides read TGCGCCAGCAGTCTAGACAGGGGGCGGGGGGAGACCCAGTACTTC. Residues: CASSLDRGRGETQYF.

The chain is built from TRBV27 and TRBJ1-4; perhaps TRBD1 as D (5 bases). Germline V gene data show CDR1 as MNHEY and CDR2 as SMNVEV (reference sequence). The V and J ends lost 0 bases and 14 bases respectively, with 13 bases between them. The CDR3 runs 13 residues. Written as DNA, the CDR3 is TGTGCCAGCAGTTTATCCGGGGACTCCCGTCTGTTTTTT. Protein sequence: CASSLSGDSRLFF. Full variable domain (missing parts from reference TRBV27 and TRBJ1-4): EAQVTQNPRYLITVTGKKLTVTCSQNMNHEYMSWYRQDPGLGLRQIYYSMNVEVTDKGDVPEGYKVSRKEKRNFPLILESPSPNQTSLYFCASSLSGDSRLFFGSGTQLSVL.

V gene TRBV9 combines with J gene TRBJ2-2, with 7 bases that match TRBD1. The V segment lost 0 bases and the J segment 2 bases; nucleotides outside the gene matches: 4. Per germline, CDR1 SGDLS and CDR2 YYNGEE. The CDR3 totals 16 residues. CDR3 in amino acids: CASSVVGQPNTGELFF. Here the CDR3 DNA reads TGTGCCAGCAGCGTAGTGGGACAGCCTAACACCGGGGAGCTGTTTTTT.

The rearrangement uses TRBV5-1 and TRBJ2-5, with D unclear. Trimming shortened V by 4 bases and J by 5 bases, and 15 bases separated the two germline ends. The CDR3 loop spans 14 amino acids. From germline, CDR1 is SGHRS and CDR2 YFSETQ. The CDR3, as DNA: TGCGCCAGCAGCAAACCCGAAGACATTGAGACCCAGTACTTC. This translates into CASSKPEDIETQYF.

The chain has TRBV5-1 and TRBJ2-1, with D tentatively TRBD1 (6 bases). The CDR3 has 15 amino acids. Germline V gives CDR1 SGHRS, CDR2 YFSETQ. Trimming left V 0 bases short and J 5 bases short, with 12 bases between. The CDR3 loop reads CASSLGAGAHNEQFF. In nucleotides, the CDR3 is TGCGCCAGCAGCTTGGGGGCAGGGGCCCACAATGAGCAGTTCTTC.

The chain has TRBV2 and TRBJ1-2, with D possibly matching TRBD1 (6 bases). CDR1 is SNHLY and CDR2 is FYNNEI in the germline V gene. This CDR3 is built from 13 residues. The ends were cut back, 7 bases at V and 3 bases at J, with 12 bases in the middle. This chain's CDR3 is CASTTGWDYGYTF. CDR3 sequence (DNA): TGTGCCAGCACGACAGGATGGGACTATGGCTACACCTTC.